Below, 22 T cell receptor beta chains from the same sample are listed, as sequenced in a study of T cells in Graves' hyperthyroidism and ophthalmopathy (dated by TCRdb to the late 2010s). Library method: multiplex PCR. Sequencing took place on an Illumina HiSeq 2000. The TCR beta CDR3 regions were amplified from the RNA transcripts. The first round of RT-PCR for the TCR CDR3 was performed with the HTBI primer set and the Qiagen OneStep RT-PCR kit. Starting from the raw public reads, TCRdb applied fastp trimming at Q25, assembled clones with MiXCR and retained in-frame beta chains. Merged by CDR3 protein, the rows form single entries marked with the most common genes and DNA. This sample lists approximately 700,000 distinct CDR3 sequences; 16% were detected once. Around 7.7% of the sample is in the top ten clones. The sequencing sample was made of blood. The origin of the receptors is a man aged 18-30 years with Graves' hyperthyroidism.

The chain combines TRBV27 with TRBJ2-6, with 12 bases identical to TRBD2. Germline V lookup: CDR1 MNHEY, CDR2 SMNVEV (reference sequence). Trimming at V came to 4 bases and at J to 3 bases, leaving 7 bases not matched to a gene. The CDR3 sequence is 18 residues long. The CDR3 reads CASSWWASGRGGANVLTF. The CDR3 DNA is TGTGCCAGCAGTTGGTGGGCTAGCGGGAGGGGTGGGGCCAACGTCCTGACTTTC.

The J gene is TRBJ2-1, the V gene TRBV20-1; 7 bases fit TRBD2. Germline trimming cut 1 base from V and 4 bases from J; bases unmatched to any gene: 7. This CDR3 is 15 amino acids long. The germline gives CDR1 DFQATT, CDR2 SNEGSKA (reference sequence). CDR3 sequence: CSARGGGPAYNEQFF. The CDR3 DNA follows: TGCAGTGCTAGAGGGGGGGGTCCGGCGTACAATGAGCAGTTCTTC.

This chain links TRBV3-2 with TRBJ1-2; TRBD1 reflects the table's D call only, with no check against the DNA. TRBV3-2 is recorded as a pseudogene. The CDR3 loop spans 16 amino acids. The CDR3 nucleotides read TGTGCCAGCAGCCAAGATCGGGGGACAGAAGAGTATGGCTACACCTTC. Its protein is CASSQDRGTEEYGYTF.

V and J are TRBV20-1 and TRBJ2-4, with D unclear. This CDR3 has 12 residues. The germline V and J ends were trimmed by 0 bases and 6 bases, with 6 bases remaining between them. Germline lookup yields CDR1 DFQATT and CDR2 SNEGSKA (reference sequence). The CDR3 here is CSAREGRNIQYF. The CDR3 nucleotides are TGCAGTGCTAGAGAAGGGCGAAACATTCAGTACTTC.

This clonotype was detected many times. This chain links TRBV7-9 with TRBJ2-5; TRBD1 matches 7 bases. The CDR3 runs to 14 residues. The germline CDR1 and CDR2 sequences are SEHNR and FQNEAQ (reference sequence). Losses at the gene ends were 5 bases for V and 5 bases for J; bases not matched to a gene: 8. Written as DNA, the CDR3 is TGTGCCAGCAGCACGAACAGGGGCTGGGAGACCCAGTACTTC. It translates to CASSTNRGWETQYF.

The chain's CDR3 is CASGIETPNTEAFF. CDR3 DNA: TGTGCTAGTGGTATCGAAACGCCGAACACTGAAGCTTTCTTT. This sequence joins TRBV12-5 and TRBJ1-1, with D hard to call. V shed 5 bases and J shed 1 base, with 11 bases lying between them. The CDR3 is 14 residues long. Germline CDR1 and CDR2: LGHNT and FRNRAP. The full variable domain, with the rest looked up from reference TRBV12-5 and TRBJ1-1, is DARVTQTPRHKVTEMGQEVTMRCQPILGHNTVFWYRQTMMQGLELLAYFRNRAPLDDSGMPKDRFSAEMPDATLATLKIQPSEPRDSAVYFCASGIETPNTEAFFGQGTRLTVV.

The genes are TRBV19 and TRBJ1-4; D possibly corresponds to TRBD1 (5 bases). Germline CDR1 is LNHDA and CDR2 is SQIVND (reference sequence). CDR3 length equals 17 residues. Trimming shortened V by 7 bases and J by 8 bases, and 26 bases separated the two germline ends. CDR3 amino acids: CASNSISAGGDYEKLFF. The CDR3 nucleotides read TGTGCCAGTAACTCAATATCGGCGGGAGGGGATTACGAAAAACTGTTTTTT. The whole variable domain, remainder taken from reference TRBV19 and TRBJ1-4, is DGGITQSPKYLFRKEGQNVTLSCEQNLNHDAMYWYRQDPGQGLRLIYYSQIVNDFQKGDIAEGYSVSREKKESFPLTVTSAQKNPTAFYLCASNSISAGGDYEKLFFGSGTQLSVL.

Worth noting for this clonotype: At one end, the junction sequence differs from germline, possibly due to a read error. The DNA of the CDR3 is TGCGCCAGCAGCTCCCAACCCACGGACAGTCCCAGGATCTCGAAAACCGGGGAGCTGTTTTTT. It encodes CASSSQPTDSPRISKTGELFF. This sequence joins TRBV5-1 and TRBJ2-2; weak D call: TRBD1 (6 bases). Germline CDR1 is SGHRS and CDR2 is YFSETQ. The CDR3 covers 21 residues. Complete variable domain (other parts from reference TRBV5-1 and TRBJ2-2): KAGVTQTPRYLIKTRGQQVTLSCSPISGHRSVSWYQQTPGQGLQFLFEYFSETQRNKGNFPGRFSGRQFSNSRSEMNVSTLELGDSALYLCASSSQPTDSPRISKTGELFFGEGSRLTVL.

This chain joins TRBV7-9 and TRBJ2-1; 11 bases agree with TRBD1. Germline V gene lookup returns CDR1 SEHNR and CDR2 FQNEAQ (reference sequence). This CDR3 is 15 amino acids long. V dropped 5 bases and J dropped 7; count of bases not matched to a gene: 7. As DNA, the CDR3 is TGTGCCAGCAGCCGGCCGGGACAGGGGGAAAATGAGCAGTTCTTC. As protein: CASSRPGQGENEQFF.

This clonotype was seen a few times. The chain joins TRBV29-1 to TRBJ2-5, with TRBD2 as a possible D gene (6 bases). The CDR3 runs 12 residues. Trimming shortened V by 6 bases and J by 5 bases, and 13 bases separated the two germline ends. Germline V gives CDR1 SQVTM, CDR2 ANQGSEA. The CDR3 bases are TGCAGCGTGGTGGAAGGGAGGGAGACCCAGTACTTC. It yields the protein CSVVEGRETQYF.

The chain joins TRBV6-1 to TRBJ1-6; D not resolved. Germline CDR1 and CDR2: MNHNS and SASEGT. Trimming cost V 6 bases and J 0 bases, with 15 bases left between them. The CDR3 is 17 amino acids. CDR3 bases: TGTGCCAGCAGATCGGGAGGGAGGAGCTCCTATAATTCACCCCTCCACTTT. The encoded protein is CASRSGGRSSYNSPLHF.

The genes are TRBV29-1 and TRBJ1-2; TRBD1 matches 7 bases. The junction had 10 bases not matched to a gene; V was cut back by 2 bases and J by 4 bases. Germline V CDR1 and CDR2: SQVTM, ANQGSEA. The CDR3 consists of 15 residues. CDR3 sequence reads: CSVEHGGPGGYGYTF. The CDR3 DNA reads TGCAGCGTTGAACACGGGGGGCCAGGGGGCTATGGCTACACCTTC.

DNA of the CDR3: TGCAGTGCTAGATCCGTGGATAGTCGCTGGCGAGACTACGAGCAGTACTTC. Translated, it gives CSARSVDSRWRDYEQYF. The V and J genes are TRBV20-1 and TRBJ2-7; D uncertain. Looked up from germline, CDR1 is DFQATT and CDR2 is SNEGSKA (reference sequence). Between the trimmed V and J ends, which lost 2 bases and 3 bases, there was a span of 23 bases. This CDR3 has 17 residues.

The V and J genes are TRBV7-6 and TRBJ2-5; 9 bases align to TRBD2. Germline trimming cut 5 bases from V and 4 bases from J; bases unmatched to any gene: 17. CDR3 length: 18 residues. Germline-derived CDR1 and CDR2 are SGHVS and FNYEAQ. DNA of the CDR3: TGTGCCAGCAGCCCCGCCCCTTACGGGCTAGCGGGGCGAGAGACCCAGTACTTC. It specifies CASSPAPYGLAGRETQYF.

Note on this clonotype: A junction boundary mismatches the germline segment, possibly from a read error. This chain joins TRBV27 and TRBJ2-1; no firm D call. The CDR3 is made up of 15 amino acids. Germline lookup yields CDR1 MNHEY and CDR2 SMNVEV (reference sequence). CDR3 sequence reads: CASSLGLRSPNKQFF. The CDR3 DNA sequence: TGTGCCAGCAGTTTGGGTTTACGGTCACCCAATAAGCAGTTCTTC.

The CDR3 sequence: CASSHPTGGPDTQYF. The CDR3 DNA sequence: TGTGCCAGCAGCCACCCGACAGGGGGCCCAGATACGCAGTATTTT. The V call is TRBV28, the J call TRBJ2-3; 10 bases line up with TRBD1. This CDR3 has 15 residues. V shed 6 bases and J 4 bases; nucleotides not matched to a gene: 7. Germline CDR1 is MDHEN and CDR2 is SYDVKM. Filled out from reference TRBV28 and TRBJ2-3, the complete variable domain reads DVKVTQSSRYLVKRTGEKVFLECVQDMDHENMFWYRQDPGLGLRLIYFSYDVKMKEKGDIPEGYSVSREKKERFSLILESASTNQTSMYLCASSHPTGGPDTQYFGPGTRLTVL.

V is TRBV30 and J is TRBJ2-1; 9 nucleotides line up with TRBD1. The V gene's germline CDR1 is GTSNPN and CDR2 SVGIG (reference sequence). Trimming cost V 1 base and J 3 bases; bases outside gene matches: 10. CDR3 length: 17 residues. CDR3 amino acids: CAWSATSGTGNYNEQFF. The CDR3 DNA sequence: TGTGCCTGGAGTGCCACCTCCGGGACAGGGAACTACAATGAGCAGTTCTTC.

This clonotype was counted at least ten times. The J gene is TRBJ1-1, the V gene TRBV19; 8 bases agree with TRBD1. Looked up from germline, CDR1 is LNHDA and CDR2 is SQIVND (reference sequence). This CDR3 contains 12 residues. V lost 6 bases, J lost 5 bases, and 2 bases stayed unmatched. CDR3 DNA: TGTGCCAGTAGCGACAGGGGAACTGAAGCTTTCTTT. Amino acids: CASSDRGTEAFF.

This clonotype was detected many times. The chain employs TRBV30 and TRBJ2-7, with D possibly matching TRBD1 (6 bases). CDR3 length: 14 residues. Germline assignment: CDR1 GTSNPN and CDR2 SVGIG (reference sequence). V was trimmed by 2 bases and J by 2 bases, leaving 13 bases between them. This chain's CDR3 is CAWSPMGQTYEQYF. For the CDR3, the DNA is TGTGCCTGGAGTCCGATGGGACAAACCTACGAGCAGTACTTC.

This clonotype was found many times. The chain has TRBV7-2 and TRBJ2-7; perhaps D is TRBD1 or TRBD2 (5 bases each). This CDR3 region has 15 residues. The V end was cut by 5 bases, the J end by 0 bases, with 14 bases between. Germline CDR1 SGHTA, CDR2 FQGNSA. The CDR3 DNA reads as TGTGCCAGCAGCCGGGGACGGTTGAGCTCCTACGAGCAGTACTTC. Translation: CASSRGRLSSYEQYF.

This clonotype was recorded at least ten times. Written as DNA, the CDR3 is TGTGCCAGCAGCTTCTGGGGTAGAAATGAGCAGTTCTTC. This sequence encodes CASSFWGRNEQFF. This chain links TRBV7-9 with TRBJ2-1; no reliable D call. Trimming removed 3 bases at V and 7 bases at J, with 10 bases between. Looked up from germline, CDR1 is SEHNR and CDR2 is FQNEAQ (reference sequence). The CDR3 sequence is 13 residues long.

The sample holds many counts of this clonotype. As DNA, the CDR3 is TGTGCCAGCAGCCAAGCAGGGAGCTCCTACAATGAGCAGTTCTTC. This codes for CASSQAGSSYNEQFF. The chain is built from TRBV3-1 and TRBJ2-1; D may be TRBD1 or TRBD2 (5 bases each). This CDR3 spans 15 amino acids. The ends were cut back, 1 base at V and 0 bases at J, with 7 bases in the middle. Germline V gene data show CDR1 as LGHDT and CDR2 as YNNKEL (reference sequence).